Each of the 19 T cell receptor beta chains below was sequenced from the same sample in a study of T-cell reconstitution after alpha-beta-depleted transplantation in children. Unique molecular identifiers were incorporated during preparation of the TCRbeta library. From the PCR reads, TCRdb called clonotypes with MiXCR, one entry per CDR3 protein. The data contain about 120,000 distinct CDR3 sequences, under 25% of them singletons. Material: PBMCs, mostly from graft donor cells, obtained 180 days after TCRalphabeta/CD19-depleted stem cell transplant. The receptor source for this set is a male patient aged 2-15 years who had a stem cell transplant for chronic granulomatous disease, so the T cells may come from the graft donor.

In its sample, this clonotype was seen many times. The chain joins TRBV5-5 to TRBJ1-6; the match to TRBD1 covers 7 bases. This CDR3 spans 13 amino acids. CDR1 is SGHKS and CDR2 is YYEKEE in the germline V gene (reference sequence). V gave up 0 bases and J gave up 10 bases; unmatched junction bases: 1. The CDR3 loop reads CASSLEGASPLHF. The CDR3 DNA is TGTGCCAGCAGCTTGGAGGGGGCGTCACCCCTCCACTTT.

The rearrangement joins TRBV11-2 to TRBJ2-5; D not certain. V gave up 3 bases and J gave up 4 bases, with 12 bases separating them. The CDR3 runs to 14 residues. Germline assignment: CDR1 SGHAT and CDR2 FQNNGV. DNA of the CDR3: TGTGCCAGCAGCTTTAATGCCGGAAGAGAGACCCAGTACTTC. It specifies CASSFNAGRETQYF.

This clonotype was seen only a few times. V gene TRBV7-3 combines with J gene TRBJ2-3; a weak D match, TRBD2 (6 bases). The CDR3 spans 14 residues. V dropped 2 bases and J dropped 5 bases, with 11 bases sitting between them. Germline CDR1 reads SGHTA; CDR2 reads FQGTGA. The CDR3: CASSLYGEEDTQYF. CDR3 bases: TGTGCCAGCAGCTTATATGGGGAGGAAGATACGCAGTATTTT.

This clonotype came up many times. This rearrangement joins TRBV20-1 to TRBJ2-7, with D possibly matching TRBD2 (6 bases). Deletions cut 1 base from V and 2 bases from J, with 12 bases between. Germline CDR1 DFQATT, CDR2 SNEGSKA (reference sequence). This CDR3 is built from 14 residues. CDR3 sequence reads: CSARAGREPYEQYF. CDR3 sequence (DNA): TGCAGTGCTAGAGCGGGACGGGAGCCCTACGAGCAGTACTTC.

This clonotype was seen only a few times. The chain employs TRBV10-3 and TRBJ2-3, with TRBD2 identical over 13 bases. The germline gives CDR1 ENHRY, CDR2 SYGVKD. The CDR3 has 18 residues. The trim removed 5 bases at V and 0 bases at J, leaving 8 bases unmatched. The DNA for the CDR3 is TGTGCCATCAGTTTCCGGACTAGCGGGAGTCTAAGCACAGATACGCAGTATTTT. Its protein is CAISFRTSGSLSTDTQYF.

The chain links TRBV5-1 to TRBJ1-5; no definite D call. Trimming left V 1 base short and J 3 bases short, with 11 bases between. The CDR3 extends over 15 amino acids. Germline V CDR1 and CDR2: SGHRS, YFSETQ. The CDR3 reads CASSLKHSNNQPQHF. CDR3 bases: TGCGCCAGCAGCTTGAAACACAGCAACAATCAGCCCCAGCATTTT.

At least ten counts were recorded for this clonotype. This chain uses TRBV12-3 or TRBV12-4 with TRBJ2-3; D gene ambiguous. V lost 6 bases and J 1 base, leaving 2 bases between the germline ends. This CDR3 contains 11 residues. CDR3 protein: CASSRTDTQYF. CDR3 bases: TGTGCCAGCAGCCGCACAGATACGCAGTATTTT.

The rearrangement joins TRBV28 to TRBJ1-1; the D is unclear. Deletions cut 11 bases from V and 2 bases from J, with 9 bases between. Per germline, CDR1 MDHEN and CDR2 SYDVKM. The length of the CDR3 is 11 residues. The CDR3 DNA reads TGTGCCGTGGACGGAAACACTGAAGCTTTCTTT. Translation gives CAVDGNTEAFF.

The V gene is TRBV12-3 or TRBV12-4, the J gene TRBJ2-2, with 10 nucleotides matching TRBD2. The J segment lost 6 bases and the V segment lost 6 bases, leaving 4 bases of the junction unmatched. The CDR3 consists of 14 residues. The CDR3 spells CASRGSGGAGELFF. The CDR3 DNA is TGTGCCAGCAGGGGGAGCGGGGGGGCCGGGGAGCTGTTTTTT.

In its sample, this clonotype was seen a few times. The rearrangement links TRBV12-3 or TRBV12-4 to TRBJ2-2; tentatively, D is TRBD1 or TRBD2 (5 bases each). With 8 bases removed from V and 5 bases from J, the gap between germline ends came to 15 bases. The CDR3 totals 14 residues. CDR3 in amino acids: CASLGVRKTGELFF. The CDR3 nucleotides are TGTGCCAGCCTGGGGGTTCGTAAGACCGGGGAGCTGTTTTTT.

The V call is TRBV9, the J call TRBJ2-5; D perhaps matches TRBD2 (5 bases). Per germline, CDR1 SGDLS and CDR2 YYNGEE. Between the trimmed V and J ends, which lost 0 bases and 4 bases, there was a span of 7 bases. The CDR3 spans 13 residues. CDR3: CASSVALVETQYF. The CDR3 nucleotides are TGTGCCAGCAGCGTAGCACTAGTAGAGACCCAGTACTTC.

The V call is TRBV30, the J call TRBJ2-1, with no clear D. There are 13 residues in the CDR3. The ends were cut back, 3 bases at V and 3 bases at J, with 9 bases in the middle. The germline V gene has CDR1 GTSNPN and CDR2 SVGIG (reference sequence). The CDR3 region has the DNA TGTGCCTGGAGGAAAGGCGACTACAATGAGCAGTTCTTC. Protein product: CAWRKGDYNEQFF.

This clonotype has only a few counts. V gene TRBV29-1 combines with J gene TRBJ2-5, with 9 nucleotides matching TRBD1. Germline V gene lookup returns CDR1 SQVTM and CDR2 ANQGSEA. This CDR3 contains 15 residues. V dropped 6 bases and J dropped 3; count of bases not matched to a gene: 11. This chain's CDR3 is CSVLPTGGEEETQYF. CDR3 sequence (DNA): TGCAGCGTCCTTCCGACAGGGGGAGAGGAAGAGACCCAGTACTTC.

This clonotype was seen at least ten times. V and J are TRBV5-1 and TRBJ1-1; D is possibly TRBD1 (5 bases). The ends were cut back, 0 bases at V and 1 base at J, with 10 bases in the middle. This CDR3 comprises 15 residues. Germline V gene lookup returns CDR1 SGHRS and CDR2 YFSETQ. CDR3 coding DNA: TGCGCCAGCAGCTTGGAACGGGGGGGGAACACTGAAGCTTTCTTT. Its translation: CASSLERGGNTEAFF.

The sample holds a few counts of this clonotype. The chain combines TRBV15 with TRBJ2-7; 7 bases match TRBD1. CDR1 and CDR2 (germline): LNHNV, YYDKDF (reference sequence). The CDR3 length is 15 residues. J lost 0 bases, V lost 3 bases, and 5 bases had no gene match. CDR3 DNA sequence: TGTGCCACCAGCAGCCTTGCAGGGGGCTCCTACGAGCAGTACTTC. Its protein is CATSSLAGGSYEQYF.

This clonotype was seen many times. The J gene is TRBJ1-3, the V gene TRBV20-1; D gene ambiguous. The ends were cut back, 4 bases at V and 0 bases at J, with 10 bases in the middle. This CDR3 spans 14 amino acids. CDR1 is DFQATT and CDR2 is SNEGSKA in the germline V gene (reference sequence). The CDR3 DNA is TGCAGTGCTACCCCGACGGGCTCTGGAAACACCATATATTTT. This sequence encodes CSATPTGSGNTIYF.

The CDR3 coding sequence is TGTGCCAGCAGTCACTTGGTGGGACCTGGCTACACCTTC. It yields the protein CASSHLVGPGYTF. This chain links TRBV12-3 or TRBV12-4 with TRBJ1-2; a possible D gene is TRBD1 (5 bases). Trimming cost V 5 bases and J 7 bases, with 14 bases left between them. CDR3 length: 13 amino acids.

The chain has TRBV24-1 and TRBJ2-7, with TRBD2 identical over 14 bases. The CDR3 runs 15 residues. Germline V gene sequence: CDR1 KGHDR, CDR2 SFDVKD. The V and J ends lost 4 bases and 4 bases, in that order; junction bases with no gene match: 2. Written as DNA, the CDR3 is TGTGCCACCAGTGACTGGACTAGCGGGAGGTACGAGCAGTACTTC. Its translation: CATSDWTSGRYEQYF.

This clonotype was seen at least ten times. The chain carries TRBV9 and TRBJ2-1; D remains ambiguous. This CDR3 has 16 amino acids. Trimming left V 3 bases short and J 0 bases short, with 13 bases between. Germline V gene sequence: CDR1 SGDLS, CDR2 YYNGEE. The chain's CDR3 is CASSALRAGSYNEQFF. The CDR3 DNA follows: TGTGCCAGCAGCGCCCTTAGGGCTGGCTCCTACAATGAGCAGTTCTTC.